This T cell receptor beta chain comes out of a study of CD8 T cells in ankylosing spondylitis. TCRdb redid the calling of the 5' RACE reads with MiXCR, one entry per CDR3 protein. The repertoire consists of hundreds of thousands of distinct CDR3 sequences, with 20% occurring once and the leading ten covering less than 9.5%. V was clipped by 0 bases and J by 0 bases, with 17 bases between them. The CDR3 covers 18 residues. CDR1 MNHEY and CDR2 SVGAGI come from the germline V gene. Sequenced sample: blood, either unsorted or a sorted T cell fraction (not recorded which). The sequence came from a male donor with ankylosing spondylitis or in good health (not recorded which). The rearrangement links TRBV6-5 to TRBJ1-2; a possible D gene is TRBD1 (5 bases). CDR3 coding DNA: TGTGCCAGCAGTTACTCGGGGCCAGGCCGAACAGCTAACTATGGCTACACCTTC. Translating it yields CASSYSGPGRTANYGYTF.